The T cell receptor beta chain under discussion was sequenced for a study of T cell repertoires in cytomegalovirus infection. Using its own MiXCR run on the reads, TCRdb lists one record per CDR3 protein. Here the sample spans around 490,000 distinct CDR3 sequences, about 30% being singletons. This clonotype was detected only a few times. Losses at the gene ends were 6 bases for V and 8 bases for J; bases not matched to a gene: 12. This CDR3 comprises 14 residues. This sequence originates from a human donor in good health (CMV status not recorded). Some clones in this sample may be carry-over from other donors' samples. Sequenced material: PBMCs. The V gene is TRBV12-3 or TRBV12-4, the J gene TRBJ1-2; 7 bases line up with TRBD1. CDR3 DNA: TGTGCCAGCAGCCTTACCGACAGGGTCGGGGGCTACACCTTC. Translated, it gives CASSLTDRVGGYTF.